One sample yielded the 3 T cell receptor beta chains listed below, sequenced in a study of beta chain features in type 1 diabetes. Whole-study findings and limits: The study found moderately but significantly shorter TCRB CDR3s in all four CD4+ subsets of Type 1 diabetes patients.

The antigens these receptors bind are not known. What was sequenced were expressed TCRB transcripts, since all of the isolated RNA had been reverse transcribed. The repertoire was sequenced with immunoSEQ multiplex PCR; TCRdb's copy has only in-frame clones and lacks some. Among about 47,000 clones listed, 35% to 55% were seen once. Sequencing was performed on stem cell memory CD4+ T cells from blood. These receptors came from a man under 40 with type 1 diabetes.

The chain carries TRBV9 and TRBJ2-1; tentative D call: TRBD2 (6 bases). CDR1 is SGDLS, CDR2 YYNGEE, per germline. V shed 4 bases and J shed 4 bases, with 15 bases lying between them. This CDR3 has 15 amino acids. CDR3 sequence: CASSSSSVRYNEQFF. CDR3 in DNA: TGTGCCAGCAGCTCCTCTAGCGTAAGGTACAATGAGCAGTTCTTC.

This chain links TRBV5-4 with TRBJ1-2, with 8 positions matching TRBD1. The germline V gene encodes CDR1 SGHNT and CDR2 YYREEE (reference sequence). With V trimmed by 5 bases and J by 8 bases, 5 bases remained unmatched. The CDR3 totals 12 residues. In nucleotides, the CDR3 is TGTGCCAGCAGTCTCGACAGGGGCGGCTACACCTTC. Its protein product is CASSLDRGGYTF.

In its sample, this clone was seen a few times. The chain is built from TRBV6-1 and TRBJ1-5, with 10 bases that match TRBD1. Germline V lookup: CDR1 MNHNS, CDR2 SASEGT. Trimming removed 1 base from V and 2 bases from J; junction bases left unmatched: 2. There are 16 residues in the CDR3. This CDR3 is CASSEGTGGGNQPQHF. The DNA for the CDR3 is TGTGCCAGCAGTGAAGGGACAGGGGGTGGCAATCAGCCCCAGCATTTT.